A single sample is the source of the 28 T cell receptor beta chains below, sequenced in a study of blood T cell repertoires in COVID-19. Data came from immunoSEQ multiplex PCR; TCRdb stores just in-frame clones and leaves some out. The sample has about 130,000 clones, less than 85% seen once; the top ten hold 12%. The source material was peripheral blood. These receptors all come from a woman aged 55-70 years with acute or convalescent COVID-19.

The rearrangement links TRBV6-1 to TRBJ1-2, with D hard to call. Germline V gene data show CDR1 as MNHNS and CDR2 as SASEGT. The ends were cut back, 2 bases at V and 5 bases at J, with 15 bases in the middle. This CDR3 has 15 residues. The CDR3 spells CASSESNRLGYGYTF. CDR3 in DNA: TGTGCCAGCAGTGAATCGAACAGACTAGGATATGGCTACACCTTC.

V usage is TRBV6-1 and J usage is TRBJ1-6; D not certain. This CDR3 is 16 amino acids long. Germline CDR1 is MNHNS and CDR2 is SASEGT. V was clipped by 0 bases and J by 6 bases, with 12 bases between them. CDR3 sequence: CASSEAVFRGNSPLHF. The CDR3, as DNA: TGTGCCAGCAGTGAAGCGGTCTTCCGGGGTAATTCACCCCTCCACTTT.

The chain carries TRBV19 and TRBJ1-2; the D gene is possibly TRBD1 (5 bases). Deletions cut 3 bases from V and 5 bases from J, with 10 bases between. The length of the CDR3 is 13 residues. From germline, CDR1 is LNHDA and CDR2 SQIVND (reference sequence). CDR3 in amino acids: CASSIAGRYGYTF. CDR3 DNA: TGTGCCAGTAGTATCGCAGGGAGGTATGGCTACACCTTC. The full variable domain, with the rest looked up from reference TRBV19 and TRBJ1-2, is DGGITQSPKYLFRKEGQNVTLSCEQNLNHDAMYWYRQDPGQGLRLIYYSQIVNDFQKGDIAEGYSVSREKKESFPLTVTSAQKNPTAFYLCASSIAGRYGYTFGSGTRLTVV.

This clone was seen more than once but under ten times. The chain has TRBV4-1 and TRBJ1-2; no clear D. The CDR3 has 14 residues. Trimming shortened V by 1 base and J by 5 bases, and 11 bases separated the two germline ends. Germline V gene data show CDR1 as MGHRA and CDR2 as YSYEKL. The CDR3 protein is CASSQVSTEYGYTF. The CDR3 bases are TGCGCCAGCAGCCAAGTCTCGACGGAGTATGGCTACACCTTC.

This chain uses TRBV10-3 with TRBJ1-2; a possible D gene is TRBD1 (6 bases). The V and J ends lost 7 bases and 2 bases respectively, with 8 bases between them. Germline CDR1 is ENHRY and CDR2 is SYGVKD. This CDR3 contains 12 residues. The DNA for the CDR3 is TGTGCCATCAACCAGGGGAACTATGGCTACACCTTC. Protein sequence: CAINQGNYGYTF.

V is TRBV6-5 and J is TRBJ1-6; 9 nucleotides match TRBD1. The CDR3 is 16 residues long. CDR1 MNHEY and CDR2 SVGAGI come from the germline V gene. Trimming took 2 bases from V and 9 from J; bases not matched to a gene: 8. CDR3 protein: CASSYGMRDRASPLHF. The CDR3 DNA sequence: TGTGCCAGCAGTTACGGTATGCGGGACAGGGCTTCACCCCTCCACTTT.

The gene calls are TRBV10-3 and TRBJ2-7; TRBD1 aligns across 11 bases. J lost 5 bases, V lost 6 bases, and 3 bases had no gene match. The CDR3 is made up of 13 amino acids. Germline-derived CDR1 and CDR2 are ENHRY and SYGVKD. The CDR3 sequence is CAIRGQGANEQYF. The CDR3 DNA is TGTGCCATCAGAGGACAGGGGGCGAACGAGCAGTACTTC.

The CDR3 bases are TGTGCCAGCAGTTCACAGGATAATCAGCCCCAGCATTTT. Its protein product is CASSSQDNQPQHF. J is TRBJ1-5 and V is TRBV2; the D gene is possibly TRBD1 (5 bases). The CDR3 is 13 residues long. Per germline, CDR1 SNHLY and CDR2 FYNNEI. V shed 5 bases and J shed 4 bases, with 9 bases lying between them.

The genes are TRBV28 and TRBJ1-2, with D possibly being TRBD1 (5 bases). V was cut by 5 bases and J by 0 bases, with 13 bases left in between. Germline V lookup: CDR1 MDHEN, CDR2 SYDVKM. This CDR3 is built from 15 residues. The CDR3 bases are TGTGCCAGCAGTAGGGATGGACACGCTAACTATGGCTACACCTTC. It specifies CASSRDGHANYGYTF.

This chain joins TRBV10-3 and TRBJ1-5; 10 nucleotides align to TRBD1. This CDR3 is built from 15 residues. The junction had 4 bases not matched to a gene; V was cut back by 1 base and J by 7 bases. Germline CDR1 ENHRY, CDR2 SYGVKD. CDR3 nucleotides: TGTGCCATCAGTGAGTTCGGGGACAGGGGCCAGCCCCAGCATTTT. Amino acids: CAISEFGDRGQPQHF.

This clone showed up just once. The CDR3 DNA follows: TGTGCCAGCAGCCTCCGACAGGGGCCTGGAAACACCATATATTTT. Amino acids: CASSLRQGPGNTIYF. This sequence joins TRBV3-1 (or the pseudogene TRBV3-2) and TRBJ1-3; 8 nucleotides match TRBD1. The junction had 4 bases not matched to a gene; V was cut back by 4 bases and J by 2 bases. The germline gives CDR1 LGHDT, CDR2 YNNKEL (reference sequence). CDR3 length: 15 amino acids.

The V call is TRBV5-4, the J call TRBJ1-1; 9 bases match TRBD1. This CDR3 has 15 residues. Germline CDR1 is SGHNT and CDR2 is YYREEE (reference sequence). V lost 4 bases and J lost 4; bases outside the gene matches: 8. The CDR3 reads CASSVRQGVFTEAFF. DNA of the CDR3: TGTGCCAGCAGCGTCCGACAGGGGGTTTTCACTGAAGCTTTCTTT.

The CDR3 here is CASSPSGFENTGELFF. The CDR3 DNA reads as TGTGCCAGCAGCCCTAGCGGGTTCGAAAACACCGGGGAGCTGTTTTTT. The rearrangement links TRBV3-1 (or the pseudogene TRBV3-2) to TRBJ2-2, with 8 bases lining up with TRBD2. Germline loops: CDR1 LGHDT, CDR2 YNNKEL (reference sequence). After removal of 4 bases from V and 2 bases from J, the junction contained 6 bases not matched to a gene. The CDR3 spans 16 residues.

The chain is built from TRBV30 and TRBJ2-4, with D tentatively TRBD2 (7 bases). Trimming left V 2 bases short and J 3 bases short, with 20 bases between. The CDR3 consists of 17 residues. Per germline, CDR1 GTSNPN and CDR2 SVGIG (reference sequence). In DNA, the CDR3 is TGTGCCTGGAGTTATGGTGTGGGGGGGCGATACAAAAACATTCAGTACTTC. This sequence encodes CAWSYGVGGRYKNIQYF.

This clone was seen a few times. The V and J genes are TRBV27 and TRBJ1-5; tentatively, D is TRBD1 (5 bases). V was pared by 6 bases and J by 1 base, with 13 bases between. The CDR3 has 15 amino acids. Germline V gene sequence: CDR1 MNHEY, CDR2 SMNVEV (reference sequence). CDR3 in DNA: TGTGCCAGCAGAGCGGGGGTGCTCAGCAATCAGCCCCAGCATTTT. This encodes CASRAGVLSNQPQHF.

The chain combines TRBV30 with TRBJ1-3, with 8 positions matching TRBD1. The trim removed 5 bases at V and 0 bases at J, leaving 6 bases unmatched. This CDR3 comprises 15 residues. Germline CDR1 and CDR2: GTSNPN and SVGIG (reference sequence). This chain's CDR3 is CAWVTGGFSGNTIYF. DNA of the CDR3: TGTGCCTGGGTTACAGGGGGTTTCTCTGGAAACACCATATATTTT. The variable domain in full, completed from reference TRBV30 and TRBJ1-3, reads SQTIHQWPATLVQPVGSPLSLECTVEGTSNPNLYWYRQAAGRGLQLLFYSVGIGQISSEVPQNLSASRPQDRQFILSSKKLLLSDSGFYLCAWVTGGFSGNTIYFGEGSWLTVV.

The CDR3 here is CASGFRSATGVGQPQHF. The CDR3 DNA sequence: TGTGCTAGTGGTTTTCGCTCCGCGACAGGGGTTGGACAGCCCCAGCATTTT. The chain joins TRBV12-5 to TRBJ1-5, with 8 positions matching TRBD1. The CDR3 has 17 residues. With 3 bases clipped from V and 7 bases from J, the junction kept 14 bases outside the gene matches. CDR1 and CDR2 from the germline V gene are LGHNT and FRNRAP.

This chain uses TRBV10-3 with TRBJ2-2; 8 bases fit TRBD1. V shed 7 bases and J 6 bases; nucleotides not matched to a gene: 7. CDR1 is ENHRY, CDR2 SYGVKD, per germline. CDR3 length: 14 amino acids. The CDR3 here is CAINSGGASGELFF. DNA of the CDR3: TGTGCCATCAATTCAGGGGGCGCGTCCGGGGAGCTGTTTTTT.

The CDR3 coding sequence is TGTGCCATCAGCACACAGGGGAATCAGGAGCAGTACGTC. Its translation: CAISTQGNQEQYV. V is TRBV10-3 and J is TRBJ2-7; TRBD1 aligns across 7 bases. This CDR3 is 13 amino acids long. The trim removed 6 bases at V and 7 bases at J, leaving 9 bases unmatched. Germline V lookup: CDR1 ENHRY, CDR2 SYGVKD.

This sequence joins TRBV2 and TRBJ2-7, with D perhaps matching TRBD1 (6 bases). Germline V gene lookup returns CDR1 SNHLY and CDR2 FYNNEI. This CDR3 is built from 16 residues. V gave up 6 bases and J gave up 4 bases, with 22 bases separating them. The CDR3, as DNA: TGTGCCAGCAGGAGGACAGCTTCTAGTCGCGGGTACGAGCAGTACGTC. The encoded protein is CASRRTASSRGYEQYV.

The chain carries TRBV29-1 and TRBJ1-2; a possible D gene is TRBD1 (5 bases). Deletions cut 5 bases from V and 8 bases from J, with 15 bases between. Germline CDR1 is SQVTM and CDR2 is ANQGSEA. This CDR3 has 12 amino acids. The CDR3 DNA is TGCAGCGTTCCAGGGTGGACGGGCGGCTACACCTTC. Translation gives CSVPGWTGGYTF.

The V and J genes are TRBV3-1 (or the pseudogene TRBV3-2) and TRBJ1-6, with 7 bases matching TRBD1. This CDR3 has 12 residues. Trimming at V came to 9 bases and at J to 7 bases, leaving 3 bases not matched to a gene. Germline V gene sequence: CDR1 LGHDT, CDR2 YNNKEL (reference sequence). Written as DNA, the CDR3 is TGTGCCAGTACAGGGGAAAATTCACCCCTCCACTTT. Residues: CASTGENSPLHF.

The CDR3 loop reads CASSPNRGMGTEAFF. The CDR3 DNA reads as TGTGCCAGCAGCCCGAACAGGGGAATGGGAACTGAAGCTTTCTTT. The genes are TRBV7-6 and TRBJ1-1; 7 bases fit TRBD1. Germline assignment: CDR1 SGHVS and CDR2 FNYEAQ. The CDR3 extends over 15 amino acids. Germline trimming cut 5 bases from V and 5 bases from J; bases unmatched to any gene: 11.

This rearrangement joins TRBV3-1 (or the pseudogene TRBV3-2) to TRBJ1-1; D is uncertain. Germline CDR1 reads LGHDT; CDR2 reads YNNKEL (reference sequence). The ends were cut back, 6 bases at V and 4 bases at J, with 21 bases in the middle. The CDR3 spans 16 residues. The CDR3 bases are TGTGCCAGCAGTGGCGCAGGAAGCGGGGAGGGCACTGAAGCTTTCTTT. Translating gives CASSGAGSGEGTEAFF.

This CDR3 is CASSVDYRGRKYNSPLHF. The CDR3 DNA is TGTGCCAGTAGTGTGGACTACAGGGGGCGTAAATATAATTCACCCCTCCACTTT. The chain combines TRBV19 with TRBJ1-6; 9 bases match TRBD1. Germline lookup yields CDR1 LNHDA and CDR2 SQIVND (reference sequence). The CDR3 covers 18 residues. Trimming cost V 5 bases and J 4 bases; bases outside gene matches: 12.

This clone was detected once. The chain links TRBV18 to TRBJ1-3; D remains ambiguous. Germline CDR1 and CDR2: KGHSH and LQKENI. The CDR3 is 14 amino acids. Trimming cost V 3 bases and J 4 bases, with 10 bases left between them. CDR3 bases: TGTGCCAGCTCACCGGGCAGTCTGGGAAACACCATATATTTT. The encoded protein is CASSPGSLGNTIYF.

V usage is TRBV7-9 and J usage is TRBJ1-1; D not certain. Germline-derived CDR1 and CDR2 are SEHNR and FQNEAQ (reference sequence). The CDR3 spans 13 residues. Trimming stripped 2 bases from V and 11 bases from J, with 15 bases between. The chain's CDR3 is CASSLMGGPGAFF. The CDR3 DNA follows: TGTGCCAGCAGCTTAATGGGTGGCCCGGGGGCTTTCTTT. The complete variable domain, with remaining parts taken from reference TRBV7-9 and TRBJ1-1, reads DTGVSQNPRHKITKRGQNVTFRCDPISEHNRLYWYRQTLGQGPEFLTYFQNEAQLEKSRLLSDRFSAERPKGSFSTLEIQRTEQGDSAMYLCASSLMGGPGAFFGQGTRLTVV.

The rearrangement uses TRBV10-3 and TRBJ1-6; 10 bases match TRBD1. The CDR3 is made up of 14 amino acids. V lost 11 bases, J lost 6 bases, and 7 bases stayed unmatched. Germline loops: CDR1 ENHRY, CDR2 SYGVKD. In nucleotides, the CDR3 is TGTGCCGCCCGGGACAGGGGAATTAATTCACCCCTCCACTTT. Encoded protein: CAARDRGINSPLHF.